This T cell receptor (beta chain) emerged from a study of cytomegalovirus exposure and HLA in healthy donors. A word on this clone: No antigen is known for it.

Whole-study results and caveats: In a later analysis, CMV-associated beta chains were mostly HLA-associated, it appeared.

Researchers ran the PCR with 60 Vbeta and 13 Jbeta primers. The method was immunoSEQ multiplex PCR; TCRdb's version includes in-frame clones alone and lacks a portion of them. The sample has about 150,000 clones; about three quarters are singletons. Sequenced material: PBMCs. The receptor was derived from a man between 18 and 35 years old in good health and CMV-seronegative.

The CDR3: CASSTGTSGDTQYF. DNA for the CDR3: TGTGCCAGCAGCACCGGGACTAGCGGAGATACGCAGTATTTT. The V call is TRBV7-2, the J call TRBJ2-3; 11 bases agree with TRBD2. Germline lookup yields CDR1 SGHTA and CDR2 FQGNSA. The ends lost 5 bases at V and 5 bases at J; junction bases unmatched: 3. The CDR3 length is 14 residues.